The 12 T cell receptor beta chains reported below all come from one sample, sequenced in a study of cytomegalovirus exposure and HLA in healthy donors. Sequenced by immunoSEQ multiplex PCR; TCRdb stores in-frame clones only, minus some. Of 140,000 or so clones in the sample, roughly 90% are singletons; the top ten hold about 0.7%. Sequencing was carried out using PBMCs. These receptors all stem from a man aged 18-30 years in good health and CMV-seronegative.

This chain connects TRBV9 to TRBJ1-2; D is possibly TRBD1 (6 bases). Germline V gives CDR1 SGDLS, CDR2 YYNGEE. Trimming took 0 bases from V and 1 from J, leaving 19 bases between them. The length of the CDR3 is 18 residues. The CDR3 loop is CASSVGRRPGQYNYGYTF. The DNA of the CDR3 is TGTGCCAGCAGCGTAGGTCGTCGACCCGGACAGTATAACTATGGCTACACCTTC.

There are many counts of this clone. The chain couples TRBV5-1 to TRBJ1-5; tentatively, D is TRBD1 (6 bases). V lost 5 bases, J lost 8 bases, and 17 bases lay in between. The V gene's germline CDR1 is SGHRS and CDR2 YFSETQ. CDR3 length: 14 residues. CDR3 nucleotide sequence: TGCGCCAGCAGGGAGACAGGTTTGGAGGAGCCCCAGCATTTT. It encodes CASRETGLEEPQHF.

The J gene is TRBJ2-1, the V gene TRBV19; 10 positions match TRBD2. The CDR3 extends over 18 amino acids. Germline trimming cut 4 bases from V and 0 bases from J; bases unmatched to any gene: 9. Per germline, CDR1 LNHDA and CDR2 SQIVND (reference sequence). This CDR3 is CASSTPRTSGNSYNEQFF. Written as DNA, the CDR3 is TGTGCCAGTAGTACCCCCAGGACTAGCGGCAACTCCTACAATGAGCAGTTCTTC.

The rearrangement links TRBV6-5 to TRBJ1-2, with 8 bases aligning to TRBD1. The CDR3 runs to 16 residues. V lost 0 bases to trimming and J lost 4 bases; unmatched junction nucleotides: 7. Germline V gene data show CDR1 as MNHEY and CDR2 as SVGAGI. The CDR3 reads CASSYSAAGGFYGYTF. CDR3 bases: TGTGCCAGCAGTTACTCGGCGGCAGGGGGCTTCTATGGCTACACCTTC.

The CDR3: CASSMGTGGNQPQHF. CDR3 DNA sequence: TGTGCCAGCAGTATGGGGACAGGAGGTAATCAGCCCCAGCATTTT. The rearrangement links TRBV27 to TRBJ1-5; 8 bases fit TRBD1. Germline CDR1 is MNHEY and CDR2 is SMNVEV (reference sequence). J gave up 4 bases and V 5 bases, and 7 bases lay outside the gene matches. The CDR3 contains 15 residues.

This chain links TRBV4-1 with TRBJ1-2; 7 bases agree with TRBD1. This CDR3 region has 16 residues. Germline-derived CDR1 and CDR2 are MGHRA and YSYEKL. The V and J ends lost 8 bases and 2 bases, in that order; junction bases with no gene match: 14. This CDR3 is CASSGVGAGGNYGYTF. CDR3 in DNA: TGCGCCAGCTCCGGGGTTGGGGCAGGGGGGAACTATGGCTACACCTTC.

The V call is TRBV10-3, the J call TRBJ1-5; no firm D call. Per germline, CDR1 ENHRY and CDR2 SYGVKD. The CDR3 is 14 residues long. Trimming removed 7 bases at V and 4 bases at J, with 14 bases between. The CDR3 bases are TGTGCCATCACCTCGGACGGAGGGAATCAGCCCCAGCATTTT. Protein product: CAITSDGGNQPQHF.

The V gene is TRBV5-4, the J gene TRBJ1-2; 9 bases map to TRBD1. The junction had 11 bases not matched to a gene; V was cut back by 6 bases and J by 5 bases. The CDR3 has 15 amino acids. Germline loops: CDR1 SGHNT, CDR2 YYREEE (reference sequence). The CDR3 spells CASTGSRDRVYGYTF. The CDR3, as DNA: TGTGCCAGCACCGGGAGCCGGGACAGGGTATATGGCTACACCTTC.

The chain is built from TRBV9 and TRBJ2-6; D may be TRBD1 (7 bases). The length of the CDR3 is 18 residues. Germline-derived CDR1 and CDR2 are SGDLS and YYNGEE. Trimming left V 0 bases short and J 1 base short, with 14 bases between. The CDR3 spells CASSVGGRGVSGANVLTF. The CDR3 nucleotides read TGTGCCAGCAGCGTAGGAGGCAGGGGGGTTTCTGGGGCCAACGTCCTGACTTTC.

V is TRBV7-2 and J is TRBJ2-1; D might be TRBD2 (6 bases). Trimming left V 5 bases short and J 7 bases short, with 12 bases between. The CDR3 spans 13 residues. CDR1 SGHTA and CDR2 FQGNSA come from the germline V gene. The CDR3 coding sequence is TGTGCCAGCAGCCTCCTCGGAGGGAATGAGCAGTTCTTC. This codes for CASSLLGGNEQFF.

V is TRBV7-9 and J is TRBJ1-2; the match to TRBD1 covers 10 bases. Germline V gives CDR1 SEHNR, CDR2 FQNEAQ (reference sequence). Trimming cost V 1 base and J 5 bases; bases outside gene matches: 7. This CDR3 has 16 residues. The chain's CDR3 is CASSLGSTGGEYGYTF. The CDR3 nucleotides are TGTGCCAGCAGCTTAGGGTCGACAGGGGGCGAATATGGCTACACCTTC.

V gene TRBV7-2 combines with J gene TRBJ2-7; TRBD1 might be the D (5 bases). The CDR3 contains 14 residues. Between the trimmed V and J ends, which lost 5 bases and 1 base, there was a span of 12 bases. Germline CDR1 SGHTA, CDR2 FQGNSA. This CDR3 is CASSPKGSSYEQYF. The CDR3 nucleotides read TGTGCCAGCAGCCCAAAGGGGTCTTCCTACGAGCAGTACTTC.